This passage covers 9 T cell receptor beta chains from one sample sequenced in a study of T cell repertoires in cytomegalovirus infection. No antigen has been identified for these receptors. One entry per CDR3 protein results from TCRdb running MiXCR on the reads. This table has fewer than 950,000 distinct CDR3 sequences, over 25% appearing once. Here the sequenced sample was cultured CD8+ T cells from PBMCs, taken from culture after CMV antigen stimulation. All receptors derive from a human donor in good health (CMV status not recorded). Some clones in this sample may be carry-over from other donors' samples.

This clonotype was found a few times. The genes are TRBV6-2 or TRBV6-3 and TRBJ2-7; TRBD1 is a possible D gene (5 bases). CDR1 is MNHEY, CDR2 SVGEGT, per germline. With 5 bases removed from V and 2 bases from J, the gap between germline ends came to 13 bases. CDR3 length: 14 amino acids. The CDR3 reads CASSQGLIPYEQYV. CDR3 coding DNA: TGTGCCAGCAGTCAGGGCTTGATACCCTACGAGCAGTACGTC.

This clonotype occurred a few times. This chain connects TRBV5-4 to TRBJ2-3; TRBD2 aligns across 14 bases. Germline CDR1 SGHNT, CDR2 YYREEE (reference sequence). The CDR3 spans 17 residues. J was trimmed by 2 bases and V by 6 bases; bases with no gene match: 8. CDR3 sequence (DNA): TGTGCCAGCAACTCGGGACTAGCGGGGGAAACCACAGATACGCAGTATTTT. It codes for CASNSGLAGETTDTQYF. The entire variable domain, with the rest obtained from reference TRBV5-4 and TRBJ2-3, is as follows: ETGVTQSPTHLIKTRGQQVTLRCSSQSGHNTVSWYQQALGQGPQFIFQYYREEENGRGNFPPRFSGLQFPNYSSELNVNALELDDSALYLCASNSGLAGETTDTQYFGPGTRLTVL.

This clonotype was found a few times. The rearrangement joins TRBV5-5 to TRBJ1-1; D is perhaps TRBD1 (5 bases). V was shortened by 0 bases and J by 4 bases, with 13 bases between the two germline ends. The CDR3 extends over 15 amino acids. Germline-derived CDR1 and CDR2 are SGHKS and YYEKEE (reference sequence). CDR3 nucleotide sequence: TGTGCCAGCAGCTTGGAGGCAGGGTCGTTCACTGAAGCTTTCTTT. It specifies CASSLEAGSFTEAFF. Using reference TRBV5-5 and TRBJ1-1 for the parts outside the CDR3, the full variable domain is DAGVTQSPTHLIKTRGQQVTLRCSPISGHKSVSWYQQVLGQGPQFIFQYYEKEERGRGNFPDRFSARQFPNYSSELNVNALLLGDSALYLCASSLEAGSFTEAFFGQGTRLTVV.

The chain has TRBV12-3 or TRBV12-4 and TRBJ2-7; D is possibly TRBD2 (6 bases). The CDR3 totals 13 residues. Trimming cost V 7 bases and J 0 bases, with 10 bases left between them. In DNA form, the CDR3 reads TGTGCCAGCATGGACGGGAGCTCCTACGAGCAGTACTTC. Translation: CASMDGSSYEQYF.

As for this clonotype: This may come from a read error, since a much larger clone is one base off. V usage is TRBV20-1 and J usage is TRBJ1-1; D may be TRBD1 (5 bases). V was trimmed by 8 bases and J by 1 base, leaving 14 bases between them. This CDR3 region has 13 residues. The germline V gene has CDR1 DFQATT and CDR2 SNEGSKA (reference sequence). The chain's CDR3 is CSPHNRPNTEAFF. The CDR3 DNA reads TGCAGTCCACATAACAGGCCGAACACTGAAGCTTTCTTT.

The CDR3 DNA reads TGTGCCAGCAGTCAGACAGGGGGCTCTGGAAACACCATATATTTT. Its translation: CASSQTGGSGNTIYF. This chain connects TRBV27 to TRBJ1-3; 9 bases align to TRBD1. With V trimmed by 5 bases and J by 0 bases, 2 bases remained unmatched. Germline CDR1 MNHEY, CDR2 SMNVEV (reference sequence). This CDR3 region has 15 residues.

The chain carries TRBV20-1 and TRBJ1-3, with a possible D match to TRBD1 (5 bases). V shed 1 base and J shed 2 bases, with 12 bases lying between them. The CDR3 totals 15 residues. Germline assignment: CDR1 DFQATT and CDR2 SNEGSKA (reference sequence). The CDR3 here is CSARVGAGTGNTIYF. CDR3 in DNA: TGCAGTGCTAGAGTTGGTGCAGGGACTGGAAACACCATATATTTT.

The V call is TRBV6-5, the J call TRBJ2-2; D possibly corresponds to TRBD2 (6 bases). Germline CDR1 reads MNHEY; CDR2 reads SVGAGI. V dropped 5 bases and J dropped 2 bases, with 15 bases sitting between them. The CDR3 sequence is 16 residues long. CDR3 in amino acids: CASSKSGLYNTGELFF. The CDR3 DNA follows: TGTGCCAGCAGTAAATCGGGACTTTATAACACCGGGGAGCTGTTTTTT.

The V and J genes are TRBV7-2 and TRBJ2-1; a possible D gene is TRBD2 (6 bases). The CDR3 has 15 residues. Trimming cost V 1 base and J 4 bases, with 11 bases left between them. Per germline, CDR1 SGHTA and CDR2 FQGNSA. The CDR3 coding sequence is TGTGCCAGCAGCTTAGTAATAGCGGTATACAATGAGCAGTTCTTC. Amino acids: CASSLVIAVYNEQFF.